This TCR beta chain was identified during a study of cytomegalovirus exposure and HLA in healthy donors. Study conclusions and caveats: Among TCR sequences, most were rare, though some public TCRs appeared in many donors.

The primer mix had 60 Vbeta and 13 Jbeta primers. The method was immunoSEQ multiplex PCR; TCRdb's version includes in-frame clones alone and lacks a portion of them. The sample records 150,000 or so clones, about 88% being singletons. With respect to this clone: What it binds is unknown.

This CDR3 region has 17 residues. Trimming cost V 5 bases and J 0 bases; bases outside gene matches: 12. Germline-derived CDR1 and CDR2 are LNHDA and SQIVND (reference sequence). Sequencing used PBMCs. The receptor's source is a young man in good health and CMV-seropositive. This chain links TRBV19 with TRBJ1-2; 7 nucleotides agree with TRBD1. CDR3 amino acids: CASSPPQGQIPNYGYTF. DNA of the CDR3: TGTGCCAGTAGTCCTCCCCAGGGACAGATTCCTAACTATGGCTACACCTTC. The full variable domain, rest sourced from reference TRBV19 and TRBJ1-2, is DGGITQSPKYLFRKEGQNVTLSCEQNLNHDAMYWYRQDPGQGLRLIYYSQIVNDFQKGDIAEGYSVSREKKESFPLTVTSAQKNPTAFYLCASSPPQGQIPNYGYTFGSGTRLTVV.